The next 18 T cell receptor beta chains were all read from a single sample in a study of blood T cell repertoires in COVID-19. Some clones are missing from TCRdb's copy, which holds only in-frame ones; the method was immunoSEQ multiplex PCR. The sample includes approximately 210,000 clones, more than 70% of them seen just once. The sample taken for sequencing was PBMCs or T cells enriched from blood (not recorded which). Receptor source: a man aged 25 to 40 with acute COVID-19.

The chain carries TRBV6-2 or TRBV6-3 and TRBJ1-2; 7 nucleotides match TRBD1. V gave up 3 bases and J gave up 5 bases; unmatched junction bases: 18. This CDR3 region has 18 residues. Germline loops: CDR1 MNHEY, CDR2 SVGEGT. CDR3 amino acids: CASSYEPSLRGRWYGYTF. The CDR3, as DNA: TGTGCCAGCAGTTATGAACCTTCTTTAAGGGGGCGCTGGTATGGCTACACCTTC.

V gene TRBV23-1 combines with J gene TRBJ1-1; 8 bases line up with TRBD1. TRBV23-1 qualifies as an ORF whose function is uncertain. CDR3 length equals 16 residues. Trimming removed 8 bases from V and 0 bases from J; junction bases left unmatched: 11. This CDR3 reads CASSWTGNRLNTEAFF. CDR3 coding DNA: TGCGCCAGCTCCTGGACAGGGAATCGCCTGAACACTGAAGCTTTCTTT.

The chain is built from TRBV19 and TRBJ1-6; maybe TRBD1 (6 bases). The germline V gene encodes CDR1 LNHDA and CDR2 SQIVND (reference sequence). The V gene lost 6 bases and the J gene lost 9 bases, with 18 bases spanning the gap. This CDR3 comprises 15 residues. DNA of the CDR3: TGTGCCAGTAGCCCGACAGGCCCGCGAGGTTCACCCCTCCACTTT. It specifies CASSPTGPRGSPLHF.

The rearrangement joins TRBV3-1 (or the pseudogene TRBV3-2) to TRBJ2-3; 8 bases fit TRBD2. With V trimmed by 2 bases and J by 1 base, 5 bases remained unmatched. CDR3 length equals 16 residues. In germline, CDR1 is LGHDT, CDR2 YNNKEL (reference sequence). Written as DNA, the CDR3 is TGTGCCAGCAGCCAAAGGTCGGGGGGGCGCACAGATACGCAGTATTTT. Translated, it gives CASSQRSGGRTDTQYF.

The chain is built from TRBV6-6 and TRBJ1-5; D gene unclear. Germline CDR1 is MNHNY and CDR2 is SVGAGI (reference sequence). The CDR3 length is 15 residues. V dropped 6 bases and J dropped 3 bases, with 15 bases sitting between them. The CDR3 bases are TGTGCCAGCAGCCTAACCCCTATAGACAATCAGCCCCAGCATTTT. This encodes CASSLTPIDNQPQHF.

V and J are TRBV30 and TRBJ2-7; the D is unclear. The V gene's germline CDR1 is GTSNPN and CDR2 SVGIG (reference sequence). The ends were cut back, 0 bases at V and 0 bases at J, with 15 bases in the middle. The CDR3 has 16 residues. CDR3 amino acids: CAWSVLRQVASYEQYF. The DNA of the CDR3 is TGTGCCTGGAGTGTACTTAGGCAGGTCGCCTCCTACGAGCAGTACTTC.

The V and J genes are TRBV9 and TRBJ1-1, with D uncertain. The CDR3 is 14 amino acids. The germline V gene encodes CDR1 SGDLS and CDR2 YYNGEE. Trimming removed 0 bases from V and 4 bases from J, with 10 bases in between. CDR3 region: CASSVGFRGTEAFF. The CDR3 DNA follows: TGTGCCAGCAGCGTAGGATTTCGGGGCACTGAAGCTTTCTTT.

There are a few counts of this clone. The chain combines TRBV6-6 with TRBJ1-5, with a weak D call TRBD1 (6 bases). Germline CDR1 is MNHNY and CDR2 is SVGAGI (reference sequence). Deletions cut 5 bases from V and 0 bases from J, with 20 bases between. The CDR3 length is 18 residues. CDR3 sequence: CASSPRGGADYSNQPQHF. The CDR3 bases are TGTGCCAGCAGTCCGCGTGGGGGGGCCGACTATAGCAATCAGCCCCAGCATTTT.

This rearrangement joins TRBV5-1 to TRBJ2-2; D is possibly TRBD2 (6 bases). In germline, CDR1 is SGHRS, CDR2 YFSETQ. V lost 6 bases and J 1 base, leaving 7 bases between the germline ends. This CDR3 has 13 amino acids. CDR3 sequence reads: CASTSENTGELFF. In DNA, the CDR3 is TGCGCCAGCACTAGCGAGAACACCGGGGAGCTGTTTTTT.

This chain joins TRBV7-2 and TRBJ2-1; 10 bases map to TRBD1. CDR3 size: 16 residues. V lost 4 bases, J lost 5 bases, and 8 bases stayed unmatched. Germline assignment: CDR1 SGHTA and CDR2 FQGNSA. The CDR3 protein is CASSSPGQGFNNEQFF. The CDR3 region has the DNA TGTGCCAGCAGCTCGCCGGGACAGGGGTTTAACAATGAGCAGTTCTTC.

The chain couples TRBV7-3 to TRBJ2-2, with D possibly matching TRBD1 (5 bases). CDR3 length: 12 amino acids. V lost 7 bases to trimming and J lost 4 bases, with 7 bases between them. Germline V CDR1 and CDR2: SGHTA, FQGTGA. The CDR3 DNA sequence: TGTGCCAGCACCCAGGGCACCGGGGAGCTGTTTTTT. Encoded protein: CASTQGTGELFF. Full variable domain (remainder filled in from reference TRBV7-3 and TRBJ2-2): GAGVSQTPSNKVTEKGKYVELRCDPISGHTALYWYRQSLGQGPEFLIYFQGTGAADDSGLPNDRFFAVRPEGSVSTLKIQRTERGDSAVYLCASTQGTGELFFGEGSRLTVL.

As DNA, the CDR3 is TGTGCCAGCAGCCCAGGGATTTCACCCCTCCACTTT. Its translation: CASSPGISPLHF. The chain uses TRBV28 and TRBJ1-6, with D possibly matching TRBD1 (5 bases). The length of the CDR3 is 12 residues. The germline V gene encodes CDR1 MDHEN and CDR2 SYDVKM. Trimming took 6 bases from V and 9 from J, leaving 9 bases between them.

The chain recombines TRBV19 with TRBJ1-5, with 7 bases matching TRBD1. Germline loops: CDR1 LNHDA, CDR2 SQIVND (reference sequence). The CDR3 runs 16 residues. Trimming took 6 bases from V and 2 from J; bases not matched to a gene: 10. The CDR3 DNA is TGTGCCAGTAGGACAAAGGGGGCGGATGGCAATCAGCCCCAGCATTTT. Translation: CASRTKGADGNQPQHF.

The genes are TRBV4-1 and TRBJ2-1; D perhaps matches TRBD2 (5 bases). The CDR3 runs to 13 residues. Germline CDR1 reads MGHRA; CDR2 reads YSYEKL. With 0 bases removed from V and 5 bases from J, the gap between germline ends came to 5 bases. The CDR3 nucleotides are TGCGCCAGCAGCCAAGACGGGGACAATGAGCAGTTCTTC. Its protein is CASSQDGDNEQFF.

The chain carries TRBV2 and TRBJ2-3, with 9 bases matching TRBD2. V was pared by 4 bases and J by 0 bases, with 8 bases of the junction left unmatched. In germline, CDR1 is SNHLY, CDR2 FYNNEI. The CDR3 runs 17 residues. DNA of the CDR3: TGTGCCAGCAGTGCGCGGCTAGCGGGGATGAGCACAGATACGCAGTATTTT. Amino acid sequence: CASSARLAGMSTDTQYF. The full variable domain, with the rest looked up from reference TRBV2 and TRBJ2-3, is EPEVTQTPSHQVTQMGQEVILRCVPISNHLYFYWYRQILGQKVEFLVSFYNNEISEKSEIFDDQFSVERPDGSNFTLKIRSTKLEDSAMYFCASSARLAGMSTDTQYFGPGTRLTVL.

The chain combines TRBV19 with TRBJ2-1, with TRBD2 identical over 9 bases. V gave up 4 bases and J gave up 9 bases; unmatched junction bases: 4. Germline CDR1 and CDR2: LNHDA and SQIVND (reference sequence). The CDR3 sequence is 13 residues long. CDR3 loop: CASSNLAGSEQFF. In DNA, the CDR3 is TGTGCCAGTAGTAATCTAGCGGGGTCTGAGCAGTTCTTC. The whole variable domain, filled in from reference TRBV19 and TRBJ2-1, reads DGGITQSPKYLFRKEGQNVTLSCEQNLNHDAMYWYRQDPGQGLRLIYYSQIVNDFQKGDIAEGYSVSREKKESFPLTVTSAQKNPTAFYLCASSNLAGSEQFFGPGTRLTVL.

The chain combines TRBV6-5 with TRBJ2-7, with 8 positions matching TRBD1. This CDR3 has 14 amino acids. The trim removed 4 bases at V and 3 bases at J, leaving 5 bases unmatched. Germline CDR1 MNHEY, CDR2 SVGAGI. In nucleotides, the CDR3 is TGTGCCAGCAGTTCCCCGGGACAGGTCTACGAGCAGTACTTC. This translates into CASSSPGQVYEQYF.

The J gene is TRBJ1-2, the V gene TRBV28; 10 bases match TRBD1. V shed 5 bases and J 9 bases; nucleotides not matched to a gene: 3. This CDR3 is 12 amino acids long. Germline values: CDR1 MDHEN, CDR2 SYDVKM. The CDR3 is CASSQGQGSYTF. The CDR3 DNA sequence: TGTGCCAGCAGTCAGGGACAGGGGAGCTACACCTTC.